The 30 T cell receptor beta chains below were found in one sample sequenced in a study of OX40 agonist ivuxolimab in advanced cancers. TCRdb's table, derived via immunoSEQ multiplex PCR, lists solely in-frame clones and lacks some. Of tens of thousands of clones in the sample, approximately 90% were seen once. The source was CD4+ or CD8+ T cells sorted from blood, collected in a trial of the OX40 agonist ivuxolimab. The source of these receptors is an adult with an advanced solid tumor such as melanoma, head and neck, liver or kidney cancer.

The V call is TRBV9, the J call TRBJ2-3; D remains unclear. Germline V gives CDR1 SGDLS, CDR2 YYNGEE. V gave up 2 bases and J gave up 3 bases, with 10 bases separating them. The CDR3 is 14 amino acids. CDR3 loop: CASSVTDPTDTQYF. In DNA form, the CDR3 reads TGTGCCAGCAGCGTTACGGATCCGACAGATACGCAGTATTTT.

The V gene is TRBV5-1, the J gene TRBJ2-3; maybe TRBD2 (6 bases). Deletions cut 4 bases from V and 6 bases from J, with 21 bases between. The CDR3 length is 16 residues. Germline CDR1 is SGHRS and CDR2 is YFSETQ. The CDR3 here is CASSLRGTHHSDTQYF. The CDR3 coding sequence is TGCGCCAGCAGCCTCCGGGGGACCCACCACTCCGATACGCAGTATTTT.

This clone was counted once. V usage is TRBV7-9 and J usage is TRBJ2-2; D may match TRBD1 or TRBD2 (6 bases each). The CDR3 length is 15 residues. The germline V gene has CDR1 SEHNR and CDR2 FQNEAQ (reference sequence). The V and J ends lost 5 bases and 1 base respectively, with 11 bases between them. CDR3 coding DNA: TGTGCCAGCAGCCACAGGGACTTGAACACCGGGGAGCTGTTTTTT. Amino acids: CASSHRDLNTGELFF.

V gene TRBV5-8 combines with J gene TRBJ1-2, with no clear D. V was cut by 2 bases and J by 4 bases, with 9 bases left in between. CDR1 is SGHTS and CDR2 is YDEGEE in the germline V gene. The CDR3 is 13 amino acids. Written as DNA, the CDR3 is TGTGCCAGCAGCTTCGGGAACCTCTATGGCTACACCTTC. Translating gives CASSFGNLYGYTF.

V usage is TRBV27 and J usage is TRBJ2-1; TRBD2 agrees at 8 bases. V lost 6 bases and J lost 3; bases outside the gene matches: 10. The length of the CDR3 is 16 residues. The germline gives CDR1 MNHEY, CDR2 SMNVEV (reference sequence). The CDR3 DNA reads as TGTGCCAGCAGACCCTCAGCGGGGGACTACTACAATGAGCAGTTCTTC. Its translation is CASRPSAGDYYNEQFF.

The chain carries TRBV5-1 and TRBJ1-1; tentative D call: TRBD1 (5 bases). Trimming removed 4 bases at V and 3 bases at J, with 19 bases between. Per germline, CDR1 SGHRS and CDR2 YFSETQ. This CDR3 has 16 amino acids. In DNA, the CDR3 is TGCGCCAGCAGCACGGACGTGGGACCCGTGCACACTGAAGCTTTCTTT. It specifies CASSTDVGPVHTEAFF. The whole variable domain, filled in from reference TRBV5-1 and TRBJ1-1, reads KAGVTQTPRYLIKTRGQQVTLSCSPISGHRSVSWYQQTPGQGLQFLFEYFSETQRNKGNFPGRFSGRQFSNSRSEMNVSTLELGDSALYLCASSTDVGPVHTEAFFGQGTRLTVV.

The chain employs TRBV30 and TRBJ2-7; 9 bases are shared with TRBD1. This CDR3 is 16 amino acids long. Germline V gives CDR1 GTSNPN, CDR2 SVGIG (reference sequence). With V trimmed by 1 base and J by 2 bases, 9 bases remained unmatched. The CDR3, as DNA: TGTGCCTGGAGTGGGGCCCGGGACAGGGTTGCCTACGAGCAGTACTTC. It encodes CAWSGARDRVAYEQYF.

The V gene is TRBV13, the J gene TRBJ2-7; TRBD1 matches 8 bases. Germline V gives CDR1 PRHDT, CDR2 FYEKMQ (reference sequence). The V segment lost 4 bases and the J segment 4 bases; nucleotides outside the gene matches: 9. The CDR3 contains 15 residues. The CDR3 DNA sequence: TGTGCCAGCAGCTCGACAGGGGAAGGTGAATACGAGCAGTACTTC. It yields the protein CASSSTGEGEYEQYF. The whole variable domain, filled in from reference TRBV13 and TRBJ2-7, reads AAGVIQSPRHLIKEKRETATLKCYPIPRHDTVYWYQQGPGQDPQFLISFYEKMQSDKGSIPDRFSAQQFSDYHSELNMSSLELGDSALYFCASSSTGEGEYEQYFGPGTRLTVT.

The chain uses TRBV6-1 and TRBJ2-7, with 9 bases matching TRBD2. There are 17 residues in the CDR3. The junction had 9 bases not matched to a gene; V was cut back by 2 bases and J by 1 base. Germline lookup yields CDR1 MNHNS and CDR2 SASEGT. The chain's CDR3 is CASSETSGFRESYEQYF. CDR3 bases: TGTGCCAGCAGTGAAACTAGCGGGTTCCGCGAATCCTACGAGCAGTACTTC.

The gene calls are TRBV7-9 and TRBJ2-7; 8 bases match TRBD2. This CDR3 contains 15 residues. Germline-derived CDR1 and CDR2 are SEHNR and FQNEAQ (reference sequence). V was clipped by 6 bases and J by 4 bases; unmatched bases: 11. In DNA form, the CDR3 reads TGTGCCAGCAGTCCGCCTTTGAGCGGGAGATACGAGCAGTACTTC. This codes for CASSPPLSGRYEQYF.

The sample holds one count of this clone. The CDR3 spells CAWEDLRTSVFYNEQFF. CDR3 nucleotide sequence: TGTGCCTGGGAGGATTTAAGGACTAGCGTTTTCTACAATGAGCAGTTCTTC. J is TRBJ2-1 and V is TRBV30; TRBD2 agrees at 9 bases. Per germline, CDR1 GTSNPN and CDR2 SVGIG (reference sequence). After removal of 5 bases from V and 3 bases from J, the junction contained 14 bases not matched to a gene. There are 17 residues in the CDR3.

The CDR3 DNA sequence: TGCGCCAGCAGCCAACCTGGGACTAGCCCAGATACGCAGTATTTT. This sequence encodes CASSQPGTSPDTQYF. The chain employs TRBV4-1 and TRBJ2-3, with TRBD2 identical over 9 bases. Unmatched junction bases numbered 4, after V lost 2 bases and J lost 4 bases. The CDR3 runs to 15 residues. Germline-derived CDR1 and CDR2 are MGHRA and YSYEKL.

This chain joins TRBV6-5 and TRBJ2-7; 7 bases align to TRBD1. The germline V gene has CDR1 MNHEY and CDR2 SVGAGI. The CDR3 consists of 13 residues. The V segment lost 6 bases and the J segment 2 bases; nucleotides outside the gene matches: 4. CDR3 nucleotide sequence: TGTGCCAGCAGGATCGGACAGGCCTACGAGCAGTACTTC. This codes for CASRIGQAYEQYF.

The chain links TRBV9 to TRBJ2-2; weak D call: TRBD1 (6 bases). V shed 3 bases and J shed 3 bases, with 12 bases lying between them. Germline loops: CDR1 SGDLS, CDR2 YYNGEE. The CDR3 totals 15 residues. The CDR3 here is CASSDPGHYTGELFF. For the CDR3, the DNA is TGTGCCAGCAGCGACCCGGGACACTACACCGGGGAGCTGTTTTTT.

V is TRBV7-9 and J is TRBJ2-3; 7 bases map to TRBD1. The V gene end was trimmed by 0 bases and the J gene end by 2 bases; junction bases not matched to a gene: 5. The CDR3 runs 16 residues. Germline V gene sequence: CDR1 SEHNR, CDR2 FQNEAQ (reference sequence). As DNA, the CDR3 is TGTGCCAGCAGCTTAGCGCAGGGGGATGTCACAGATACGCAGTATTTT. As protein: CASSLAQGDVTDTQYF.

This chain links TRBV6-6 with TRBJ2-1, with 11 positions matching TRBD2. V lost 7 bases and J lost 4; bases outside the gene matches: 6. Germline loops: CDR1 MNHNY, CDR2 SVGAGI (reference sequence). This CDR3 contains 15 residues. CDR3 protein: CASIAGLAGYNEQFF. The CDR3 DNA is TGTGCCAGCATCGCAGGACTAGCGGGTTACAATGAGCAGTTCTTC.

The chain has TRBV27 and TRBJ2-7; 9 positions agree with TRBD2. Germline CDR1 is MNHEY and CDR2 is SMNVEV (reference sequence). CDR3 size: 13 residues. Losses at the gene ends were 5 bases for V and 4 bases for J; bases not matched to a gene: 3. The CDR3 protein is CASSPREGYEQYF. CDR3 nucleotide sequence: TGTGCCAGCAGTCCGCGGGAGGGGTACGAGCAGTACTTC.

Here the CDR3 reads CASSDTNRGDTEAFF. The CDR3 DNA follows: TGTGCCAGCAGCGACACCAACAGGGGCGACACTGAAGCTTTCTTT. The rearrangement links TRBV7-9 to TRBJ1-1, with TRBD1 identical over 7 bases. CDR1 SEHNR and CDR2 FQNEAQ come from the germline V gene (reference sequence). The CDR3 spans 15 residues. V lost 5 bases and J lost 3; bases outside the gene matches: 9. The whole variable domain, filled in from reference TRBV7-9 and TRBJ1-1, reads DTGVSQNPRHKITKRGQNVTFRCDPISEHNRLYWYRQTLGQGPEFLTYFQNEAQLEKSRLLSDRFSAERPKGSFSTLEIQRTEQGDSAMYLCASSDTNRGDTEAFFGQGTRLTVV.

V and J are TRBV5-8 and TRBJ2-5; no clear D gene. CDR3 length: 16 residues. Germline values: CDR1 SGHTS, CDR2 YDEGEE. Trimming removed 0 bases at V and 1 base at J, with 13 bases between. In DNA, the CDR3 is TGTGCCAGCAGCTTGGAGCCCCCTAGTTTCCAAGAGACCCAGTACTTC. Protein product: CASSLEPPSFQETQYF.

The genes are TRBV27 and TRBJ2-7; 11 nucleotides agree with TRBD2. The germline CDR1 and CDR2 sequences are MNHEY and SMNVEV (reference sequence). This CDR3 spans 14 amino acids. J was trimmed by 4 bases and V by 2 bases; bases with no gene match: 1. The CDR3 region is CASSLASGRYEQYF. The CDR3 DNA reads TGTGCCAGCAGTTTAGCTAGCGGGAGGTACGAGCAGTACTTC.

This clone was found once. V and J are TRBV6-4 and TRBJ2-7; D ambiguous. The V gene's germline CDR1 is MRHNA and CDR2 SNTAGT. V dropped 3 bases and J dropped 3 bases, with 9 bases sitting between them. The CDR3 loop spans 13 amino acids. Here the CDR3 reads CASSEGVNYEQYF. In DNA form, the CDR3 reads TGTGCCAGCAGTGAAGGTGTTAACTACGAGCAGTACTTC.

The V gene is TRBV5-1, the J gene TRBJ1-2; possible D gene TRBD1, 5 bases. V shed 2 bases and J shed 8 bases, with 10 bases lying between them. The CDR3 consists of 12 residues. Per the germline V gene, CDR1 is SGHRS and CDR2 is YFSETQ. The CDR3 reads CASSLGVLGYTF. DNA of the CDR3: TGCGCCAGCAGCTTAGGGGTCTTGGGCTACACCTTC.

The J gene is TRBJ2-7, the V gene TRBV7-9, with 7 nucleotides matching TRBD1. CDR3 length: 13 residues. V shed 4 bases, J shed 2 bases, and the junction held 2 bases outside the gene matches. The germline V gene has CDR1 SEHNR and CDR2 FQNEAQ (reference sequence). The CDR3 loop reads CASSWDSPYEQYF. In DNA, the CDR3 is TGTGCCAGCAGCTGGGACAGTCCCTACGAGCAGTACTTC. Full variable domain (rest looked up from reference TRBV7-9 and TRBJ2-7): DTGVSQNPRHKITKRGQNVTFRCDPISEHNRLYWYRQTLGQGPEFLTYFQNEAQLEKSRLLSDRFSAERPKGSFSTLEIQRTEQGDSAMYLCASSWDSPYEQYFGPGTRLTVT.

The rearrangement joins TRBV19 to TRBJ1-1; 8 nucleotides match TRBD1. This CDR3 has 12 residues. CDR1 and CDR2 from the germline V gene are LNHDA and SQIVND (reference sequence). The junction had 4 bases not matched to a gene; V was cut back by 9 bases and J by 4 bases. CDR3 amino acids: CASRGPLTEAFF. In DNA, the CDR3 is TGTGCCAGCAGGGGGCCTCTCACTGAAGCTTTCTTT.

The chain couples TRBV5-8 to TRBJ2-7; D not resolved. This CDR3 region has 14 residues. CDR1 SGHTS and CDR2 YDEGEE come from the germline V gene. Trimming cost V 0 bases and J 6 bases, with 13 bases left between them. The CDR3: CASSLAASWSEQYF. The DNA of the CDR3 is TGTGCCAGCAGCTTGGCAGCGTCCTGGTCCGAGCAGTACTTC.

The rearrangement joins TRBV5-6 to TRBJ2-3; 7 nucleotides line up with TRBD1. The V and J ends lost 0 bases and 5 bases, in that order; junction bases with no gene match: 6. Germline lookup yields CDR1 SGHDT and CDR2 YYEEEE. The CDR3 is 15 residues long. This chain's CDR3 is CASSLAGGSGDTQYF. Written as DNA, the CDR3 is TGTGCCAGCAGCTTGGCAGGGGGATCAGGAGATACGCAGTATTTT.

The CDR3 sequence is CASSPAGGSNYGYTF. DNA of the CDR3: TGCGCCAGCAGCCCCGCAGGGGGCTCTAACTATGGCTACACCTTC. The rearrangement links TRBV5-1 to TRBJ1-2, with 8 bases lining up with TRBD1. J was trimmed by 0 bases and V by 4 bases; bases with no gene match: 5. Per germline, CDR1 SGHRS and CDR2 YFSETQ. The CDR3 consists of 15 residues.

To note about this clone: This sequence may be a read error, since a much larger clone differs from it by one base. The V call is TRBV7-9, the J call TRBJ2-1; no clear D. The V end lost 5 bases, the J end lost 5 bases, and 1 base lay between the germline ends. Germline V gene data show CDR1 as SEHNR and CDR2 as FQNEAQ (reference sequence). The CDR3 sequence is 10 residues long. The CDR3 bases are TGTGCCAGCAGCGACAATGAGCAGTTCTTC. It codes for CASSDNEQFF.

The chain has TRBV5-4 and TRBJ2-3; D is unclear. The length of the CDR3 is 13 residues. Germline V CDR1 and CDR2: SGHNT, YYREEE (reference sequence). With 6 bases removed from V and 2 bases from J, the gap between germline ends came to 10 bases. CDR3 DNA: TGTGCCAGCACCCCCGACTTCACAGATACGCAGTATTTT. Translating gives CASTPDFTDTQYF. Full variable domain (outside the CDR3, taken from reference TRBV5-4 and TRBJ2-3): ETGVTQSPTHLIKTRGQQVTLRCSSQSGHNTVSWYQQALGQGPQFIFQYYREEENGRGNFPPRFSGLQFPNYSSELNVNALELDDSALYLCASTPDFTDTQYFGPGTRLTVL.

CDR3 bases: TGTGCCAGCAGCTGGGACGCTCGGGTGGATCAGCCCCAGCATTTT. Encoded protein: CASSWDARVDQPQHF. This sequence joins TRBV6-5 and TRBJ1-5; D may be TRBD1 (5 bases). There are 15 residues in the CDR3. V lost 6 bases and J lost 5, with 17 bases in between. Germline V gene lookup returns CDR1 MNHEY and CDR2 SVGAGI.